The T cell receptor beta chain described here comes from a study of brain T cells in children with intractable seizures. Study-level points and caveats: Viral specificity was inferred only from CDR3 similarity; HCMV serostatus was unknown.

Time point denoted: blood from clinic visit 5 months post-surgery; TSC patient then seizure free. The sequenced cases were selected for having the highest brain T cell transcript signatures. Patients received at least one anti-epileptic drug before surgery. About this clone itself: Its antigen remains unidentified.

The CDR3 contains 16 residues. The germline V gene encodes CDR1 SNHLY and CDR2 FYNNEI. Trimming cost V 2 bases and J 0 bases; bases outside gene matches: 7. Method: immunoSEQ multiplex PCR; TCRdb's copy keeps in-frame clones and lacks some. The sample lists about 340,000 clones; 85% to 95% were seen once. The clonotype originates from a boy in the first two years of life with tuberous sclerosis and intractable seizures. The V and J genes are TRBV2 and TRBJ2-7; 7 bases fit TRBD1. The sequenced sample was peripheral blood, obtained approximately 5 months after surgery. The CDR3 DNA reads TGTGCCAGCAGTGAACCGCCGGGGACAGCCTCCTACGAGCAGTACTTC. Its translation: CASSEPPGTASYEQYF.